These T cell receptor beta chains were read from a single sample in a study of T cells in Graves' hyperthyroidism and ophthalmopathy. TCRdb processed the multiplex PCR reads anew with MiXCR; each CDR3 protein has one entry. The table lists hundreds of thousands of distinct CDR3 sequences, around 20% of them singletons, with 16% in the top ten. Sequencing was performed on blood. The receptor set was obtained from a woman aged 50 to 60 with Graves' hyperthyroidism that later progressed to Graves' ophthalmopathy. CDR3s include the opening cysteine and the closing phenylalanine or tryptophan. D genes are given only for firm matches. Some rows mark clone size as missing; the rest say once, few, many or name a class of expanded clone.

D gene	clone size	V gene	J gene	CDR3 protein	CDR3 DNA
.	many	TRBV12-3/TRBV12-4	TRBJ1-6	CASSSQTGSRGSPLHF	TGTGCCAGCAGTTCACAAACGGGAAGCCGCGGTTCACCCCTCCACTTT
TRBD1	few	TRBV13	TRBJ2-3	CASSPSTGFDTQYF	TGTGCCAGCAGTCCTTCGACAGGGTTCGATACGCAGTATTTT
.	many	TRBV7-9	TRBJ1-1	CASGTADTEAFF	TGTGCCAGCGGGACCGCGGACACTGAAGCTTTCTTT
.	many	TRBV11-1	TRBJ2-3	CASSSTRASSTQYF	TGTGCCAGCAGCTCCACCCGCGCCTCCTCTACGCAGTATTTT
TRBD1	.	TRBV12-3/TRBV12-4	TRBJ1-2	CASAGQGGYGYTF	TGTGCCAGCGCGGGACAGGGGGGATATGGCTACACCTTC
.	many	TRBV2	TRBJ2-5	CASSEGPAETQYF	TGTGCCAGCAGTGAAGGGCCAGCCGAGACCCAGTACTTC
TRBD1	.	TRBV2	TRBJ2-7	CASRRDRGLDEQYF	TGTGCCAGCAGGAGGGACAGGGGGCTCGACGAGCAGTACTTC
.	many	TRBV5-1	TRBJ1-1	CASSFQAPNTEAFF	TGCGCCAGCAGCTTCCAAGCCCCGAACACTGAAGCTTTCTTT
.	.	TRBV3-1	TRBJ1-3	CASSQDSSSGNTVYF	TGTGCCAGCAGCCAAGATAGCTCCAGTGGAAACACCGTATATTTT
.	.	TRBV5-6	TRBJ2-7	CASTWTGGRGYEQYF	TGTGCCAGCACCTGGACTGGTGGACGAGGGTACGAGCAGTACTTC
.	many	TRBV13	TRBJ1-4	CASSLAASNGEKLFF	TGTGCCAGCAGCTTAGCCGCATCAAATGGTGAAAAACTGTTTTTT
.	.	TRBV2	TRBJ1-2	CASSDSGRGQGYTF	TGTGCCAGCAGTGATTCAGGACGGGGCCAGGGCTACACCTTC
.	.	TRBV5-1	TRBJ2-1	CASSLAELGGQFF	TGCGCCAGCAGCTTGGCCGAATTGGGTGGGCAGTTCTTC
.	many	TRBV30	TRBJ1-1	CAWSVQGPTEAFF	TGTGCCTGGAGCGTACAGGGTCCGACTGAAGCTTTCTTT
.	.	TRBV3-1	TRBJ1-1	CASTLGSMNTEAFF	TGTGCCAGCACCCTAGGCAGTATGAACACTGAAGCTTTCTTT
.	many	TRBV12-3/TRBV12-4	TRBJ1-1	CATLRRGGTEAFF	TGTGCCACCCTTCGCAGGGGTGGCACTGAAGCTTTCTTT
.	.	TRBV3-1	TRBJ1-3	CASSLNGATGNTIYF	TGTGCCAGCAGCCTCAACGGCGCGACTGGAAACACCATATATTTT
.	many	TRBV12-3/TRBV12-4	TRBJ1-6	CASSLEPAGRNSPLHF	TGTGCCAGCAGTTTAGAGCCGGCAGGGAGGAATTCACCCCTCCACTTT
.	few	TRBV30	TRBJ2-1	CAWVTYNEQFF	TGTGCCTGGGTCACCTACAATGAGCAGTTCTTC
TRBD1	few	TRBV20-1	TRBJ2-5	CSAITGTGLRTQYF	TGCAGTGCTATTACCGGGACAGGGCTCCGGACCCAGTACTTC
.	few	TRBV20-1	TRBJ2-5	CSADDGRLQETQYF	TGCAGTGCTGATGACGGACGCCTACAAGAGACCCAGTACTTC
.	.	TRBV6-1	TRBJ1-2	CASSAGHASNYGYTF	TGTGCCAGCAGTGCTGGACACGCTTCGAACTATGGCTACACCTTC
TRBD1	few	TRBV5-1	TRBJ2-5	CASSLRTGPQGGTQYF	TGCGCCAGCAGCCTACGGACAGGACCCCAGGGTGGGACCCAGTACTTC
.	few	TRBV10-3	TRBJ2-1	CAISSLADEQFF	TGTGCCATCAGCTCTCTGGCGGATGAGCAGTTCTTC
TRBD2	many	TRBV7-2	TRBJ2-1	CASSTGLARNEQFF	TGTGCCAGCAGCACCGGACTAGCGCGGAATGAGCAGTTCTTC
TRBD1	.	TRBV2	TRBJ1-4	CASSGQGLHNEKLFF	TGTGCCAGCAGTGGACAGGGGCTGCATAATGAAAAACTGTTTTTT
.	few	TRBV25-1	TRBJ1-3	CASSELTGSGNTIYF	TGTGCCAGCAGTGAATTGACAGGCTCTGGAAACACCATATATTTT
.	once	TRBV11-1	TRBJ2-1	CTSSLLGNSYNEQFF	TGTACCAGCAGCTTACTTGGGAACTCCTACAATGAGCAGTTCTTC
TRBD2	few	TRBV7-9	TRBJ2-5	CASKSAREGTQYF	TGTGCCAGCAAGTCCGCCAGGGAGGGGACCCAGTACTTC
.	many	TRBV6-1	TRBJ1-1	CASIRQMNTEAFF	TGTGCCAGCATCCGACAGATGAACACTGAAGCTTTCTTT
.	many	TRBV3-1	TRBJ2-2	CASSQAKRYNTGELFF	TGTGCCAGCAGCCAAGCTAAGCGGTACAACACCGGGGAGCTGTTTTTT
.	many	TRBV3-1	TRBJ1-1	CASSRNLAANTEAFF	TGTGCCAGCAGCCGAAACTTAGCGGCCAACACTGAAGCTTTCTTT
TRBD1	many	TRBV7-6	TRBJ2-2	CASSLTGQSLGGELFF	TGTGCCAGCAGCTTAACGGGACAGAGTTTGGGCGGGGAGCTGTTTTTT
TRBD2	many	TRBV7-2	TRBJ2-3	CASSWGIAGGPDTQYF	TGTGCCAGCAGCTGGGGAATAGCGGGGGGTCCAGATACGCAGTATTTT
TRBD1	.	TRBV27	TRBJ2-5	CASSFLGQAGEAQYF	TGTGCCAGCAGTTTTTTGGGACAGGCCGGGGAGGCCCAGTACTTC
TRBD1	few	TRBV10-3	TRBJ2-7	CAIRSDRGGYEQYF	TGTGCCATCAGAAGTGACAGGGGAGGCTACGAGCAGTACTTC
.	.	TRBV15	TRBJ2-2	CATSRAQGTGELFF	TGTGCCACCAGCAGAGCGCAGGGCACCGGGGAGCTGTTTTTT
.	few	TRBV27	TRBJ1-2	CASRRPGATNYGYTF	TGTGCCAGCAGGAGACCAGGGGCGACTAACTATGGCTACACCTTC
.	many	TRBV20-1	TRBJ2-7	CSARDIVEQYF	TGCAGTGCTAGAGATATAGTCGAGCAGTACTTC